This T cell receptor beta chain was captured in a study of blood T cells in healthy people across ages. Study overall: About one barcoded TCR beta cDNA was captured per two T cells. Whole-study results and caveats: Because sorting was not performed, PBMCs prevented conclusive naive versus antigen-experienced comparison. Donors of long life had a larger count of naive CD4+ cells and greater diversity than aged donors. Per-million-T-cell TCR beta diversity fell roughly linearly with age.

This clonotype was seen many times. No antigen is known for it. With a J-beta primer mix and a sample-barcoded 5' primer, a second PCR ran about 7 to 12 cycles. MiXCR was run by TCRdb on the 5' RACE reads, yielding one entry per CDR3 protein. This table has roughly 680,000 distinct CDR3 sequences, under 65% appearing once. J was trimmed by 10 bases and V by 6 bases; bases with no gene match: 11. Looked up from germline, CDR1 is MNHEY and CDR2 is SVGAGI. The CDR3 sequence is 14 residues long. The rearrangement joins TRBV6-5 to TRBJ1-4; 7 bases align to TRBD1. The sequencing input was blood. This TCR was sampled from a woman older than 75 in good health. The CDR3 coding sequence is TGTGCCAGCAGCCCCGCGAAGGGGGCCCGAAAACTGTTTTTT. This encodes CASSPAKGARKLFF.